This T cell receptor beta chain was recorded in a study of long-term antiretroviral therapy in people with HIV. Study-wide findings and caveats: Older ART regimens were possibly in use when the blood was collected between about 2003 and 2017. HIV repertoires showed narrower CDR3 length ranges than controls. The study found that diversity rose after ART but stayed below transplant donor controls.

The United States was where all participants with HIV were treated. The germline CDR1 and CDR2 sequences are SNHLY and FYNNEI. The CDR3 spans 17 residues. V lost 3 bases to trimming and J lost 2 bases; unmatched junction nucleotides: 7. This clone was seen just once. The antigen is not known. Survey level was the resolution at which the v3.0 immunoSEQ assay ran. Some clones are missing from TCRdb's copy, which holds only in-frame ones; the method was immunoSEQ multiplex PCR. The sample carries 15,000 to 20,000 clones, around 91% recorded once. This sequence was found in a man aged 50-59 years with HIV. This chain links TRBV2 with TRBJ2-1; 10 bases map to TRBD2. The input for sequencing was unsorted PBMCs, taken 4.2 years after starting antiretroviral therapy. The CDR3 sequence: CASSEGALAGAYNEQFF. The CDR3 DNA sequence: TGTGCCAGCAGTGAGGGGGCTCTAGCGGGGGCCTACAATGAGCAGTTCTTC.